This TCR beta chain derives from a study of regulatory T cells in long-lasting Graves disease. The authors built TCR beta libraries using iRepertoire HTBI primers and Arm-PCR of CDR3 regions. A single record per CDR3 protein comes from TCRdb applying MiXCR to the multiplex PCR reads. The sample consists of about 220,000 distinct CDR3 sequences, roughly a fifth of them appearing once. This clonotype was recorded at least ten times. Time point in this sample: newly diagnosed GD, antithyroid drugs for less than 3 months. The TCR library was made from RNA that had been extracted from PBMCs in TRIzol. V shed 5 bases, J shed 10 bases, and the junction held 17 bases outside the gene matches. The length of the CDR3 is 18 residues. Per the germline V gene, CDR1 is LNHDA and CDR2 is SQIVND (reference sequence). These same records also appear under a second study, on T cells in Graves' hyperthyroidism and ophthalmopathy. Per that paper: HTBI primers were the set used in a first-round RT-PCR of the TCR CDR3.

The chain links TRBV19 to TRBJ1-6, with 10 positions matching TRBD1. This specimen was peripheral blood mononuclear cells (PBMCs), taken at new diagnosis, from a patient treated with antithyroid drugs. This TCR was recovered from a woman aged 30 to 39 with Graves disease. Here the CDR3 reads CASSQPTTGGRPRSPLHF. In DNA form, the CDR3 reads TGTGCCAGTAGTCAACCAACGACAGGGGGCCGGCCCCGGTCACCCCTCCACTTT.